This T cell receptor beta chain originates from a study of memory CD4+ T cells and cytomegalovirus serostatus (dated by TCRdb to the late 2010s). With regard to the full study: The cohort included about 33 healthy adults from Belgium, of whom 9 were CMV seropositive and approximately 24 were CMV seronegative. To replicate a published TCR-based CMV serostatus classifier, the study sequenced CD4+ memory TCRbeta repertoires from a Belgian cohort whose cytomegalovirus serostatus was known. General conclusions and limits of the study: Only CD4+CD45RO+ memory cells were sequenced, in contrast to the original study, in which naive and memory CD4+ and CD8+ populations were covered. CMV serostatus prediction reached a median bootstrapped AUC of about 0.96 with the original framework and 0.75 to 0.92 with a US-trained random forest. The results were read as suggesting that the CMV-associated TCR signature is, for the most part, present in the CD4+ memory repertoire. A median bootstrapped AUC of around 0.94 with a 95% CI of 0.76-1.00 was achieved on the Belgian cohort by the original-framework classifier. Of under 200 previously reported CMV-associated TCRbeta sequences, about 72 appeared in the CD4+ memory repertoires, each in one to five individuals.

Turning to this clone: It has no known antigen specificity. No base quality values were provided; no much bigger clone lies one nucleotide off.

A FACSAria II was used to sort memory CD4+ T cells, defined as single viable CD3+CD4+CD8-CD45RO+ cells. CMV serostatus was determined using a Roche Elecsys assay that detects serum IgG against CMV pp150, pp28, p38 and p52. Following thawing, total CD4+ T cells were enriched through positive selection using CD4 magnetic microbeads. The samples came from a different study that was designed specifically to examine the CD4+ T cell memory repertoire. Peripheral blood mononuclear cells were isolated and cryopreserved according to standard operating procedures, and serum was stored at -80 degrees C. CD3-PerCP (BW264/56), CD4-APC (RPA-T4), CD45RO-PE (UCHT1) and CD8-Pacific Orange (3B5) antibodies were used for staining, and non-viable cells were excluded with Sytox blue. The Quick-DNA Microprep Kit was used to extract genomic DNA from the sorted cells. Amplification of TCRbeta DNA was done with the immunoSEQ hsTCRbeta kit, following the protocol from the manufacturer. TCRbeta libraries were sequenced on an Illumina MiSeq instrument. Under the source paper's analysis protocol: After out-of-frame sequences were removed, 2,204,828 distinct TCRbeta sequences remained, averaging around 67,000 per individual. Each individual was scored using the number of around 150 previously reported CMV-associated TCRbeta sequences that the individual carried and the total number of productive distinct TCRbeta sequences. A beta-binomial model was reimplemented in Python, and scikit-learn random forests with default parameters were trained on data from the US cohort. Classifier performance on the Belgian cohort was reported as the median AUC with percentile confidence intervals calculated over 10,000 bootstrap iterations. Sourced from immuneACCESS, this table was stored by TCRdb with only in-frame sequences that have V and J called. A share of the clones is absent; for the studies checked, an unresolved V gene accounts for under half, and the remainder has no known explanation. V and J calls and clone size are as listed in that table; D and trimming were resolved from the DNA. The sample data list about 48,000 clones, and roughly 78% of these were observed just once. Jointly, the top ten make up 0.75% to 0.9% of the sample.

The CDR3, cysteine through phenylalanine, is 13 amino acids long. Only the CDR3 DNA is retained, 39 bases long and in frame from the first base. CDR1 SGHTA and CDR2 FQGNSA are derived from the germline V gene. V and J are truncated by 5 bases and 11 bases respectively, leaving an intervening sequence of 18 bases. The sequence is built from TRBV7-2 and TRBJ1-1; the D segment cannot be called with confidence. Sequenced sample: memory CD4+ T cells from blood. The TCR comes from an adult in good health and CMV-seronegative. CDR3 reads: CTSSPLRGYVAFF. In nucleotide form, the sequence is TGTACCAGCAGCCCCCTCCGCGGGTATGTCGCTTTCTTT. Beyond the CDR3, the reference TRBV7-2 and TRBJ1-1 genes provide the residues; the full variable domain reads: GAGVSQSPSNKVTEKGKDVELRCDPISGHTALYWYRQSLGQGLEFLIYFQGNSAPDKSGLPSDRFSAERTGGSVSTLTIQRTQQEDSAVYLCTSSPLRGYVAFFGQGTRLTVV.